This TCR beta chain is drawn from a study of cytomegalovirus exposure and HLA in healthy donors. Details on this clone: What it binds is unknown.

60 Vbeta and 13 Jbeta primers were used in PCR. In the study's own analysis: A follow-up analysis tallied tens of millions of unique TCR beta chains, about 10 million shared. Sequencing was performed with immunoSEQ multiplex PCR; in TCRdb, only in-frame clones are kept and a portion is missing. V and J calls and clone size come straight from that table; D and trimming were deduced from the DNA. Among 100,000 or so clones listed, 76% were seen once. V was pared by 6 bases and J by 1 base, with 6 bases between. Germline CDR1 reads LNHDA; CDR2 reads SQIVND (reference sequence). The CDR3 consists of 12 residues. Study-level results: Altogether, 164 TCR beta chains were recorded as cytomegalovirus-associated. In a later analysis, V- and J-gene trimming of beta chains associated with a DCLRE1C missense variant, replicated independently.

V gene TRBV19 combines with J gene TRBJ1-2; D gene uncertain. Material for sequencing was PBMCs. This TCR was recovered from a man in his forties in good health and CMV-seropositive. The CDR3 sequence is CASRNSNYGYTF. The CDR3 DNA follows: TGTGCCAGTAGAAACAGTAACTATGGCTACACCTTC.